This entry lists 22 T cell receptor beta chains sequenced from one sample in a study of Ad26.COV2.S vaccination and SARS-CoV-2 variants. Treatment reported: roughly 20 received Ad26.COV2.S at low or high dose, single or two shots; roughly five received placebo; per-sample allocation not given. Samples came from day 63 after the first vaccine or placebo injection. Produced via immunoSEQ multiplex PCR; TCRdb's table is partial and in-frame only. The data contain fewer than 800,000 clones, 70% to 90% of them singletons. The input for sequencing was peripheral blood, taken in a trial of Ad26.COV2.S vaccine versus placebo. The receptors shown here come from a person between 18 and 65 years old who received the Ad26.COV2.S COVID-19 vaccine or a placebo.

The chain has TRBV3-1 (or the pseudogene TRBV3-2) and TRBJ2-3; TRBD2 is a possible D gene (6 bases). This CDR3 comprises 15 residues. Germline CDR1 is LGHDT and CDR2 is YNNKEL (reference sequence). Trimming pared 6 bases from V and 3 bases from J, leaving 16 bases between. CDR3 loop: CASRDSGVGTDTQYF. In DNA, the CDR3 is TGTGCCAGCAGAGATTCGGGAGTGGGAACAGATACGCAGTATTTT.

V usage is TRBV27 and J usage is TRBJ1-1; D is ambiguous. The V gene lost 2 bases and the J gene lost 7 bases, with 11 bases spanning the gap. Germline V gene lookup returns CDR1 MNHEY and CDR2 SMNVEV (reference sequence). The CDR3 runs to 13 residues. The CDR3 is CASSLIPRGEAFF. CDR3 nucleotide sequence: TGTGCCAGCAGTTTAATCCCTCGCGGTGAAGCTTTCTTT.

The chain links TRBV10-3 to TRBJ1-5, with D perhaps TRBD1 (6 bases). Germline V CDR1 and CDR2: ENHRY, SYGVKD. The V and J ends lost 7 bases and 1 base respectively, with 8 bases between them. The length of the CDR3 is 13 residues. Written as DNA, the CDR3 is TGTGCCATCAAGGGGGGAAGCAATCAGCCCCAGCATTTT. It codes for CAIKGGSNQPQHF.

CDR3 region: CASSPHPDTQYF. CDR3 in DNA: TGTGCCAGCAGCCCCCACCCAGATACGCAGTATTTT. The chain combines TRBV5-4 with TRBJ2-3; D gene ambiguous. V was clipped by 4 bases and J by 4 bases, with 7 bases between them. The germline V gene encodes CDR1 SGHNT and CDR2 YYREEE (reference sequence). The CDR3 covers 12 residues.

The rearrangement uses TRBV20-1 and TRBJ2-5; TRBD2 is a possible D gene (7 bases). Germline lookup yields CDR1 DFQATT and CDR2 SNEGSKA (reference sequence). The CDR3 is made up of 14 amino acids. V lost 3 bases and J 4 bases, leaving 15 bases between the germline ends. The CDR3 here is CSASRRGPLETQYF. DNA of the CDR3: TGCAGTGCTAGTCGGCGGGGGCCCTTAGAGACCCAGTACTTC.

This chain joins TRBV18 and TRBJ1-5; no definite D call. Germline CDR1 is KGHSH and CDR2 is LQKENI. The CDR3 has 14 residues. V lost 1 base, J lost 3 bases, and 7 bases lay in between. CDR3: CASSPQTDNQPQHF. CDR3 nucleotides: TGTGCCAGCTCACCACAAACAGACAATCAGCCCCAGCATTTT.

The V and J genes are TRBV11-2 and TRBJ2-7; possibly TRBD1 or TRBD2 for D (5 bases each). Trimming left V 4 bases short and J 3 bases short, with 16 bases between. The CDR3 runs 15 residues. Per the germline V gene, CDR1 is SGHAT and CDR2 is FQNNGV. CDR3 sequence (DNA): TGTGCCAGCAGCTCTATCCCGGGACCTAGCTACGAGCAGTACTTC. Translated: CASSSIPGPSYEQYF. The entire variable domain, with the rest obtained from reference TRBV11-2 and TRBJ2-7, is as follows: EAGVAQSPRYKIIEKRQSVAFWCNPISGHATLYWYQQILGQGPKLLIQFQNNGVVDDSQLPKDRFSAERLKGVDSTLKIQPAKLEDSAVYLCASSSIPGPSYEQYFGPGTRLTVT.

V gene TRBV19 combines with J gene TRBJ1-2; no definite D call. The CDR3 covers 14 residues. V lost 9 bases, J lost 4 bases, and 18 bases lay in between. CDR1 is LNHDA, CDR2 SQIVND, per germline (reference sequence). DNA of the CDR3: TGTGCCAGCCTTGAATGGGGAAGCGGCTATGGCTACACCTTC. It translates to CASLEWGSGYGYTF.

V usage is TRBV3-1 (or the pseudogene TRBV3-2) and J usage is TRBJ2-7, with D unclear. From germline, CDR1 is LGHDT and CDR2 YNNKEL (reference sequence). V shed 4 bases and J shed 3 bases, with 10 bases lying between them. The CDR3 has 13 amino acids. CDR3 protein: CASSPSTRYEQYF. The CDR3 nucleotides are TGTGCCAGCAGCCCATCAACGCGCTACGAGCAGTACTTC.

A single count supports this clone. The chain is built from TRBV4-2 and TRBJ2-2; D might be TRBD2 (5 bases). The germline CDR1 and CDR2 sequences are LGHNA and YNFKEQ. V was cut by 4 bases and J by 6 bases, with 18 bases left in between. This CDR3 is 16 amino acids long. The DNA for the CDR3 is TGTGCCAGCAGCCCCCTTGGGAGTGTAGGCTCCGGGGAGCTGTTTTTT. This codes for CASSPLGSVGSGELFF.

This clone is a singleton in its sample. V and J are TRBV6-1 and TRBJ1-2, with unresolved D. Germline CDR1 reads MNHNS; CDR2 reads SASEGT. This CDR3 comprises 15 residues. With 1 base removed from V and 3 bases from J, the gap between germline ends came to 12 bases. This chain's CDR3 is CASSEEIGSYYGYTF. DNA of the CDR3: TGTGCCAGCAGTGAAGAGATAGGGTCCTACTATGGCTACACCTTC.

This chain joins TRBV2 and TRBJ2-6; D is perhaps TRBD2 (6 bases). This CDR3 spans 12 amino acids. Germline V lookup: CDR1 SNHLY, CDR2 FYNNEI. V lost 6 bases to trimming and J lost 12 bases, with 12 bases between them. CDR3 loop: CASRGDSSVLTF. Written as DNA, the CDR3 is TGTGCCAGCAGGGGGGACTCAAGCGTCCTGACTTTC.

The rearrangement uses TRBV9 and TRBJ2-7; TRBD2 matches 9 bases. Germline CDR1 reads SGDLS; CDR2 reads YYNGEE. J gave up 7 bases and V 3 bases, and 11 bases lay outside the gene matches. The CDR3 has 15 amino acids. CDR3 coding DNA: TGTGCCAGCAGCGGAGGCGGGAGGGGGCCGGAGGAGCAGTACTTC. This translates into CASSGGGRGPEEQYF.

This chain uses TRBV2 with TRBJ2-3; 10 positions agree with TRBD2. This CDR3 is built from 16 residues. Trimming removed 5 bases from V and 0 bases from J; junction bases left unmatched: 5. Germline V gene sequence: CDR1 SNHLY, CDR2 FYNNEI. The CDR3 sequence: CASSPLAGLSTDTQYF. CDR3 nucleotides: TGTGCCAGCAGTCCACTAGCGGGGTTAAGCACAGATACGCAGTATTTT. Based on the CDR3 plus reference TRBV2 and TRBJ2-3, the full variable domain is EPEVTQTPSHQVTQMGQEVILRCVPISNHLYFYWYRQILGQKVEFLVSFYNNEISEKSEIFDDQFSVERPDGSNFTLKIRSTKLEDSAMYFCASSPLAGLSTDTQYFGPGTRLTVL.

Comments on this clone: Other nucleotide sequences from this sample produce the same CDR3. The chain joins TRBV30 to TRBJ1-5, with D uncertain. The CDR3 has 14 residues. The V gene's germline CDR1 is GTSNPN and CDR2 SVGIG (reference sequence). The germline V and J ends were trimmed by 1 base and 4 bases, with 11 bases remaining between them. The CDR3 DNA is TGTGCCTGGAGTGAAGGCCTGGGGAATCAGCCCCAGCATTTT. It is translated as CAWSEGLGNQPQHF.

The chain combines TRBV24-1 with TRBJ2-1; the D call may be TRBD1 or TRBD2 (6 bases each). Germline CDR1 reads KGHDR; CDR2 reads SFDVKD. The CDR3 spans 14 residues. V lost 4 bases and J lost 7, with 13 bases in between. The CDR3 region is CATSDDRGGNEQFF. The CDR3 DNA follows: TGTGCCACCAGTGACGACCGAGGGGGGAATGAGCAGTTCTTC.

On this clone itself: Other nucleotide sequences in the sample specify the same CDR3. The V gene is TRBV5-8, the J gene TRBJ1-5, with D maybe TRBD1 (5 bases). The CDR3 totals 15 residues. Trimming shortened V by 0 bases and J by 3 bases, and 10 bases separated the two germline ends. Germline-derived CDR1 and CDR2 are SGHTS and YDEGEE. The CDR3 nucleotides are TGTGCCAGCAGCTTGGGGAGACAGATCAATCAGCCCCAGCATTTT. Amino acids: CASSLGRQINQPQHF.

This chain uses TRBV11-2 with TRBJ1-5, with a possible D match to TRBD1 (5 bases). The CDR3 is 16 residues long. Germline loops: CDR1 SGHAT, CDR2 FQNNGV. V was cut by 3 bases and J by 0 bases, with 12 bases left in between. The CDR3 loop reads CASSFGTSISNQPQHF. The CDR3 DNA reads TGTGCCAGCAGCTTCGGGACTTCGATTAGCAATCAGCCCCAGCATTTT.

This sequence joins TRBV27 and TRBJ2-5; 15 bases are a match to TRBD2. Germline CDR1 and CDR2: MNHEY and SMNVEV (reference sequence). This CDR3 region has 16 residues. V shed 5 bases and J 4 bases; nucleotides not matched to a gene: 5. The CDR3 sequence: CASSQWGLAGGETQYF. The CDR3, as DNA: TGTGCCAGCAGTCAGTGGGGACTAGCGGGGGGAGAGACCCAGTACTTC.

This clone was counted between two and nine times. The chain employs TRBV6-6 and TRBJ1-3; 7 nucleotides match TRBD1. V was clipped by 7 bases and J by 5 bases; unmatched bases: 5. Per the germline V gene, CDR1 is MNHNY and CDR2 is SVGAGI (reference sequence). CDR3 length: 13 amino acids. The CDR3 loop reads CASKEGARNTIYF. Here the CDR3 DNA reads TGTGCCAGCAAGGAGGGGGCCCGAAACACCATATATTTT.

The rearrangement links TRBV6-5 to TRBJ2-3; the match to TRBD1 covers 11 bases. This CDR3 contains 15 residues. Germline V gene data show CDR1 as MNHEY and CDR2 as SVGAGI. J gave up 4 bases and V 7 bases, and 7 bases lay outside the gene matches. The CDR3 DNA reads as TGTGCCAGCATGTGGACAGGGGGCCCATCAGATACGCAGTATTTT. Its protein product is CASMWTGGPSDTQYF.

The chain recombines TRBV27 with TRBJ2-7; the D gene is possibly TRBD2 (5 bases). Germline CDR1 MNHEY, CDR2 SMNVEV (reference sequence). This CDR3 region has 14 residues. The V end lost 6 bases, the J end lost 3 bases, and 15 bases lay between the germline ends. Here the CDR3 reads CASSPLGSHYEQYF. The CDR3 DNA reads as TGTGCCAGCAGCCCCTTGGGGAGCCACTACGAGCAGTACTTC.